This is a list of T cell receptor beta chains from one sample in a study of shared clonotypes between healthy human individuals. The table came from immunoSEQ multiplex PCR; TCRdb's copy has only in-frame clones and leaves some out. This table holds under 1,900,000 clones, approximately 98.5% found once. The sample comprised naive CD4+ T cells sorted from blood. The receptors come from a man younger than 45 in good health. The CDR3 runs from the conserved cysteine through the conserved F or W. The D gene is left open where the match is weak. Where a row states a size, it is once, few, many or the class of an expanded clone; other rows omit it.

J,size,V,D,CDR3,DNA
TRBJ2-3,NA,TRBV5-1,TRBD2,CASSLGTSGRFDTQYF,TGCGCCAGCAGCTTGGGGACTAGCGGGAGGTTCGATACGCAGTATTTT
TRBJ1-5,NA,TRBV6-4,NA,CASSGEVNQPQHF,TGTGCCAGCAGTGGTGAAGTCAATCAGCCCCAGCATTTT
TRBJ1-3,NA,TRBV30,NA,CAYSFGAVSGNTIYF,TGTGCCTACTCCTTCGGGGCGGTCTCTGGAAACACCATATATTTT
TRBJ2-7,NA,TRBV4-2,TRBD2,CASSQEGLALSYEQYF,TGTGCCAGCAGCCAAGAGGGACTAGCGCTCTCCTACGAGCAGTACTTC
TRBJ2-5,NA,TRBV5-1,TRBD1,CASSLGSAGQGYF,TGCGCCAGCAGCTTAGGGTCCGCGGGACAGGGATACTTC
TRBJ2-7,NA,TRBV28,TRBD1,CASSLAGQVYEQYF,TGTGCCAGCAGTTTAGCCGGACAGGTGTACGAGCAGTACTTC
TRBJ2-7,NA,TRBV11-2,TRBD1,CASSATGGRVYEQYF,TGTGCCAGCAGCGCGACAGGGGGTAGGGTCTACGAGCAGTACTTC
TRBJ1-1,NA,TRBV11-2,NA,CASSATQNTEAFF,TGTGCCAGCAGCGCGACTCAGAACACTGAAGCTTTCTTT
TRBJ1-3,NA,TRBV7-3,TRBD1,CASSPGQGYHTIYF,TGTGCCAGCAGCCCTGGACAGGGATATCACACCATATATTTT
TRBJ2-7,NA,TRBV11-2,TRBD2,CASSQLGRGKAGSYEQYF,TGTGCCAGCAGCCAACTAGGGAGGGGAAAGGCAGGTTCCTACGAGCAGTACTTC
TRBJ2-3,NA,TRBV27,TRBD1,CASSLWFGQGTDTQYF,TGTGCCAGCAGTTTATGGTTTGGACAGGGCACAGATACGCAGTATTTT
TRBJ2-1,NA,TRBV10-3,TRBD2,CAISKPSSGAFEQFF,TGTGCCATCAGCAAGCCCTCTAGCGGGGCATTTGAGCAGTTCTTC
TRBJ2-1,NA,TRBV14,NA,CASSQGMEASPFF,TGTGCCAGCAGCCAAGGGATGGAGGCGTCGCCGTTCTTC
TRBJ2-5,NA,TRBV15,TRBD1,CATSRDWDRLETQYF,TGTGCCACCAGCAGAGATTGGGACAGGCTAGAGACCCAGTACTTC
TRBJ2-7,NA,TRBV28,NA,CASSSSFYEQYF,TGTGCCAGCAGTTCCAGTTTCTACGAGCAGTACTTC
TRBJ2-7,once,TRBV10-3,TRBD2,CAARTSGTYEQYF,TGTGCCGCTAGGACTAGCGGAACCTACGAGCAGTACTTC
TRBJ1-2,once,TRBV5-6,NA,CASSLYRQREGYTF,TGTGCCAGCAGCTTATACAGACAACGGGAGGGCTACACCTTC
TRBJ2-5,once,TRBV12-5,NA,CASGPGHGAETQYF,TGTGCTAGTGGTCCGGGACACGGGGCGGAGACCCAGTACTTC
TRBJ2-7,NA,TRBV11-2,TRBD1,CASSLEFTGDYEQYF,TGTGCCAGCAGCTTAGAATTCACAGGGGACTACGAGCAGTACTTC
TRBJ2-5,NA,TRBV10-3,NA,CAISERSQETQYF,TGTGCCATCAGTGAAAGGTCCCAAGAGACCCAGTACTTC
TRBJ2-3,NA,TRBV6-1,NA,CASRLSRMRDTQYF,TGTGCCAGCAGATTATCGAGGATGCGAGATACGCAGTATTTT
TRBJ2-7,NA,TRBV14,TRBD1,CASSRGLYEQYF,TGTGCCAGCAGCAGGGGGCTGTACGAGCAGTACTTC
TRBJ2-3,NA,TRBV10-1,NA,CASSPDSRGDTQYF,TGCGCCAGCAGTCCCGACTCCAGGGGAGATACGCAGTATTTT
TRBJ2-2,NA,TRBV6-5,TRBD1,CASSYDRGKGELFF,TGTGCCAGCAGTTACGACAGGGGAAAAGGGGAGCTGTTTTTT
TRBJ1-1,NA,TRBV14,TRBD1,CASTRQGNTEAFF,TGTGCCAGCACCCGACAGGGGAACACTGAAGCTTTCTTT
TRBJ2-1,NA,TRBV11-3,TRBD1,CASSSGQGLYNEQFF,TGTGCCAGCAGCAGCGGACAGGGGCTATACAATGAGCAGTTCTTC
TRBJ2-1,once,TRBV27,TRBD2,CASSLAGLAGGGSYNEQFF,TGTGCCAGCAGTTTAGCGGGACTAGCGGGAGGCGGCTCCTACAATGAGCAGTTCTTC
TRBJ2-3,NA,TRBV20-1,NA,CSGGATDTQYF,TGCAGTGGCGGAGCCACAGATACGCAGTATTTT
TRBJ2-3,NA,TRBV19,TRBD1,CASGDRPSTDTQYF,TGTGCCAGTGGGGACAGACCTTCCACAGATACGCAGTATTTT
TRBJ2-4,once,TRBV4-3,NA,CASSQDLGRGIQYF,TGCGCCAGCAGCCAAGATCTTGGGCGTGGCATTCAGTACTTC
TRBJ2-1,once,TRBV5-1,TRBD1,CASSLDGQGPYNEQFF,TGCGCCAGCAGCCTGGACGGACAGGGTCCCTACAATGAGCAGTTCTTC
TRBJ1-4,NA,TRBV10-3,NA,CAISESPGANEKLFF,TGTGCCATCAGTGAGTCTCCAGGGGCAAATGAAAAACTGTTTTTT
TRBJ1-1,NA,TRBV28,NA,CASSSVGGNTEAFF,TGTGCCAGCAGTTCGGTCGGCGGGAACACTGAAGCTTTCTTT
TRBJ2-3,NA,TRBV5-1,TRBD1,CASSRQGNPTDTQYF,TGCGCCAGCAGCCGACAGGGGAATCCCACAGATACGCAGTATTTT
TRBJ2-2,once,TRBV6-6,TRBD1,CASSYPGQGRELFF,TGTGCCAGCAGTTACCCGGGACAGGGCCGGGAGCTGTTTTTT
TRBJ2-1,NA,TRBV4-1,NA,CASSHPAGPVQFF,TGCGCCAGCAGCCACCCGGCCGGTCCCGTGCAGTTCTTC
TRBJ2-1,NA,TRBV25-1,TRBD2,CASSEIAGTNKQFF,TGTGCCAGCAGTGAAATAGCGGGGACTAATAAGCAGTTCTTC
TRBJ2-3,once,TRBV4-3,NA,CASSQDPGDLPDTQYF,TGCGCCAGCAGCCAAGATCCCGGGGACCTCCCCGATACGCAGTATTTT
TRBJ1-1,NA,TRBV7-9,TRBD1,CASSTGQGATTEAFF,TGTGCCAGCAGCACCGGGCAGGGGGCAACGACTGAAGCTTTCTTT
TRBJ2-3,NA,TRBV7-9,NA,CASSFGQTSTDTQYF,TGTGCCAGCAGCTTTGGACAGACCAGCACAGATACGCAGTATTTT
TRBJ1-3,NA,TRBV6-5,NA,CASSYSKSGNTIYF,TGTGCCAGCAGTTACTCCAAATCGGGAAACACCATATATTTT
TRBJ2-7,NA,TRBV5-1,TRBD2,CASGPLAGEYEQYF,TGCGCCAGCGGCCCACTAGCGGGAGAATACGAGCAGTACTTC
TRBJ1-4,NA,TRBV30,NA,CAWSVLPQGKLFF,TGTGCCTGGAGTGTACTACCCCAGGGCAAACTGTTTTTT
TRBJ2-5,once,TRBV6-6,NA,CASSYGGAQETQYF,TGTGCCAGCAGTTACGGAGGGGCGCAAGAGACCCAGTACTTC
TRBJ2-4,NA,TRBV5-4,NA,CASSRQGAKNIQYF,TGTGCCAGCAGCAGGCAGGGAGCCAAAAACATTCAGTACTTC
TRBJ1-1,once,TRBV7-3,TRBD1,CASSLTRDSPTEAFF,TGTGCCAGCAGCTTAACACGGGACAGCCCCACTGAAGCTTTCTTT
TRBJ1-2,once,TRBV6-5,NA,CASSYSRQDYGYTF,TGTGCCAGCAGTTACAGTAGACAGGACTATGGCTACACCTTC
TRBJ1-2,NA,TRBV19,NA,CASENTGSRGYTF,TGTGCCAGCGAAAACACAGGGTCTAGAGGCTACACCTTC
TRBJ2-7,NA,TRBV27,NA,CASSFTPIQFSYEQYF,TGTGCCAGCAGTTTCACCCCAATACAGTTCTCCTACGAGCAGTACTTC
TRBJ2-7,NA,TRBV4-1,NA,CASSQVSGPGSYEQYF,TGCGCCAGCAGCCAAGTTTCGGGGCCCGGCTCCTACGAGCAGTACTTC
TRBJ2-7,NA,TRBV7-2,NA,CASSGVYEQYF,TGTGCCAGCAGCGGAGTCTACGAGCAGTACTTC
TRBJ1-2,NA,TRBV21-1,NA,CASSKRGGGDYGYTF,TGTGCCAGCAGCAAGAGAGGGGGCGGCGACTATGGCTACACCTTC
TRBJ2-1,NA,TRBV19,NA,CASSRDAYSYNEQFF,TGTGCCAGTAGCCGGGACGCATATTCCTACAATGAGCAGTTCTTC